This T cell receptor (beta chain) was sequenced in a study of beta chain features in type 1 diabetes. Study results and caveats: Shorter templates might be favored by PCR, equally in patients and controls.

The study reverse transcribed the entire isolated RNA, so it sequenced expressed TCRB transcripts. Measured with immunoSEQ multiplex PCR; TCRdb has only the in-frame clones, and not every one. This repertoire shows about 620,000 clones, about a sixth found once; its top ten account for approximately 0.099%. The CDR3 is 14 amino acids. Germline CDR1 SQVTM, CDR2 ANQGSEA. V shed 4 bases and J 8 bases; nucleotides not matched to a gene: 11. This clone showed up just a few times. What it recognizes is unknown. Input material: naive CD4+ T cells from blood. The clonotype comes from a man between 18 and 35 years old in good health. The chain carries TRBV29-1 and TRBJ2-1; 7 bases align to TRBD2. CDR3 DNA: TGCAGCGTTGGGGGGAGGGTCGATGCCGATGAGCAGTTCTTC. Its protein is CSVGGRVDADEQFF.